Sequencing of this T cell receptor beta chain was carried out in a study of cytomegalovirus exposure and HLA in healthy donors (dated 2017 in TCRdb). With respect to the entire study: According to a later analysis, the 120 or so validation repertoires were produced on the same platform as the approximately 600 repertoires of the first cohort. The study was designed to test whether signatures of past pathogen exposure could be identified by cataloging public T cell receptors. A separate validation cohort of roughly 110 different subjects was used in addition to the roughly 670-subject first cohort. The study combined high-throughput TCR immunosequencing, statistical association of individual TCRs with disease status, and machine learning to predict cytomegalovirus infection status.

A word on this clone: Its antigen is unknown. Base-call qualities are not available, and no considerably larger clone is one nucleotide away.

The method was the immunoSEQ multiplex PCR assay. From the authors' description of their analysis: A statistical classification framework was developed to diagnose cytomegalovirus status using the catalog of TCR beta chain sequences. The clones in this table, taken by TCRdb from immuneACCESS, are in-frame only. Not every clone is retained; where verified, under half of the shortfall comes from an unresolved V gene, and the cause of the rest is unknown. Clonal size and the V and J genes are those of that table, whereas D and trimming came from the DNA. The sample includes more than 50,000 clones, with around 90% observed a single time. Together, the top ten hold 2.2% of the sample. The donors belonged to the validation cohort of over a hundred subjects, which was separate from the roughly 670-subject first cohort. On the study overall, not on this receptor specifically: A few of the identified cytomegalovirus-associated TCR beta chains were confirmed in vitro to be specific for cytomegalovirus antigens. While some public TCRs were present in many individuals, most TCR sequences turned up only very rarely across donors. In a later analysis, TCRs clustered in the first cohort were found to also tend to co-occur in the 120 or so validation repertoires, with 94% of cluster scores above 0. The classifier was reported to diagnose cytomegalovirus status with high specificity and sensitivity in both the original and validation cohorts. A total of fewer than 200 TCR beta chains were listed by the study as associated with cytomegalovirus. According to the authors, the approach could potentially be generalized to other disease states and immunological phenotypes. All 120 or so repertoires were used to score co-occurrence in the validation cohort in a later analysis, because that analysis had no HLA typing for the cohort.

Cut back by 0 bases and 4 bases, the V and J ends lie 9 bases apart. Measured from the cysteine to the phenylalanine, the CDR3 is 14 residues long. The retained sequence is limited to the CDR3, 42 bases, with the frame set at the first base. CDR1 and CDR2, per the germline V gene, are KGHSH and LQKENI. This receptor chain uses TRBV18 and TRBJ2-5; TRBD2 is perhaps the D gene, given 5 matching bases. The specimen sequenced was PBMCs. This clonotype was sampled from a woman aged 30 to 39 in good health and CMV-seronegative. This receptor carries the CDR3 CASSPPGLPETQYF. The DNA reads TGTGCCAGCTCACCACCAGGACTCCCAGAGACCCAGTACTTC. Outside the CDR3, residues come from the reference TRBV18 and TRBJ2-5 proteins, so the full variable domain is: NAGVMQNPRHLVRRRGQEARLRCSPMKGHSHVYWYRQLPEEGLKFMVYLQKENIIDESGMPKERFSAEFPKEGPSILRIQQVVRGDSAAYFCASSPPGLPETQYFGPGTRLLVL.